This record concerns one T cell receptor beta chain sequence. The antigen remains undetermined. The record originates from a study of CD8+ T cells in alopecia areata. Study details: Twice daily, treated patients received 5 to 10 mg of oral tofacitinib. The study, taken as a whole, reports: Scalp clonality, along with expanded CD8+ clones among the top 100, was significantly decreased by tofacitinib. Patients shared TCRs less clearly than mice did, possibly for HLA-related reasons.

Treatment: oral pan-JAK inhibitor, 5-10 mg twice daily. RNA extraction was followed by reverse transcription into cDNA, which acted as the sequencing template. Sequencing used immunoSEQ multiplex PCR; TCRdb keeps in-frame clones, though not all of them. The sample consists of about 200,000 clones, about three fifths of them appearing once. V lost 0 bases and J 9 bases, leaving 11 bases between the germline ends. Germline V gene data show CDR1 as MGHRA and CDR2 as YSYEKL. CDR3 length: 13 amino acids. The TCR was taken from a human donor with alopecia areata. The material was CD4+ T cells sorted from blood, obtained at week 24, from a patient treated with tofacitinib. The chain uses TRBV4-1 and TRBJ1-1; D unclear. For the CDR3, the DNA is TGCGCCAGCAGCCAAGAAATGGTGTGGCAAGCTTTCTTT. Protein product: CASSQEMVWQAFF.